Listed here is a single TCR beta chain. Its antigen is not yet known. No base quality values were provided; no much bigger clone lies one nucleotide off. Libraries were made using the immunoSEQ multiplex PCR assay. TCRdb holds this immuneACCESS table with in-frame rearrangements only. Some clones are missing; in checked studies, unresolved V genes explain under half, and the rest has no known cause. For this sample there are about 80,000 clones; roughly 97% appear just once. Of the sample, more than 0.15% is held by the ten largest clones. This entry comes from a study of technical replicates of blood from a few donors (dated by TCRdb to about 2017). Trimming at the junction amounts to 3 bases on V and 5 bases on J, and the germline ends lie 16 bases apart. The CDR3, cysteine through phenylalanine, is 14 amino acids long. Just CDR3 DNA is preserved here, 42 bases in frame from base 1. Per the germline V gene, SQVTM is the CDR1 and ANQGSEA is the CDR2.

This receptor was taken from a human donor in good health. Sequences were obtained from T cells isolated from PBMCs. The chain links TRBV29-1 with TRBJ2-5; TRBD2 is perhaps the D gene, given 6 matching bases. The base sequence is TGCAGCGTTGATAAACCGGGAGTAAGGGAGACCCAGTACTTC. Translated, this is CSVDKPGVRETQYF.